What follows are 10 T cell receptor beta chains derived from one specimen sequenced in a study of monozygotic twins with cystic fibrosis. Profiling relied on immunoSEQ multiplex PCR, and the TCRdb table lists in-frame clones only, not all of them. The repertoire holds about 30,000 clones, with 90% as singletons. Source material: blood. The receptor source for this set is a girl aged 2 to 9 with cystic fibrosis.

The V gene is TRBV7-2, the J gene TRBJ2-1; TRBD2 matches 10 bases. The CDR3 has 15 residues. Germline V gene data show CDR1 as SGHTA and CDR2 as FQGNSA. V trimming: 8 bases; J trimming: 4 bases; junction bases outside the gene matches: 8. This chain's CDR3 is CASLLAGGSYNEQFF. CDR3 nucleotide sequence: TGTGCCAGCCTCTTAGCGGGGGGATCATACAATGAGCAGTTCTTC.

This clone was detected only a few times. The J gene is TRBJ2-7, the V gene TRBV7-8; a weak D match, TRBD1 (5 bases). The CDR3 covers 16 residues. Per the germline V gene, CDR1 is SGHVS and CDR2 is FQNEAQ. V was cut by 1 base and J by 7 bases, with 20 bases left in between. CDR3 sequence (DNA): TGTGCCAGCAGCTTAGTGTACCGACAGTCGCCTAGGGAGCAGTACTTC. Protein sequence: CASSLVYRQSPREQYF.

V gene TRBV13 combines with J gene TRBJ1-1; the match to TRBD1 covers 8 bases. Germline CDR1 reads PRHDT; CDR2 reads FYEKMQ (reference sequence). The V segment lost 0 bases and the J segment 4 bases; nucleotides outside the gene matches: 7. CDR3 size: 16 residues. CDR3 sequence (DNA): TGTGCCAGCAGCTTAGGTAACAGGGGGGTAGGCACTGAAGCTTTCTTT. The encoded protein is CASSLGNRGVGTEAFF.

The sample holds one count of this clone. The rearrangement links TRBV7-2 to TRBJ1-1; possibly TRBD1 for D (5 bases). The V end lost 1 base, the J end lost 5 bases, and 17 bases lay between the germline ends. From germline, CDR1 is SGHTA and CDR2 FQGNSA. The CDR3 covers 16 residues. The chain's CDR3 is CASSLGPLWGGTEAFF. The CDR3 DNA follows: TGTGCCAGCAGCTTAGGGCCCCTCTGGGGGGGAACTGAAGCTTTCTTT.

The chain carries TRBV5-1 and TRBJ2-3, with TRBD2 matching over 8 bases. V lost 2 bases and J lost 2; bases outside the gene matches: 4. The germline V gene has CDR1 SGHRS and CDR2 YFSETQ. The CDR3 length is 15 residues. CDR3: CASSLVAGSTDTQYF. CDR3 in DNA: TGCGCCAGCAGCTTAGTAGCGGGATCCACAGATACGCAGTATTTT.

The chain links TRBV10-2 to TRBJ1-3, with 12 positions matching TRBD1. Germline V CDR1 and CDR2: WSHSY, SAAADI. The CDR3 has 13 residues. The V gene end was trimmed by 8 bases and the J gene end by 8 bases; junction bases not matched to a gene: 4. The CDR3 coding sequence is TGCGCCAGCGGGGACAGGGGGCGGGACACCATATATTTT. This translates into CASGDRGRDTIYF.

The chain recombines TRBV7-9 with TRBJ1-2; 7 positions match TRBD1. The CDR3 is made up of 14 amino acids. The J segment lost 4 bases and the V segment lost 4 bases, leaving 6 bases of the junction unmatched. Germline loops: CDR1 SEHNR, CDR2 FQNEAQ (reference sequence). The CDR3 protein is CASSSPTGIYGYTF. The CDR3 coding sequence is TGTGCCAGCAGCTCTCCGACAGGGATCTATGGCTACACCTTC. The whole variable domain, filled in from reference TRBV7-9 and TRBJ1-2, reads DTGVSQNPRHKITKRGQNVTFRCDPISEHNRLYWYRQTLGQGPEFLTYFQNEAQLEKSRLLSDRFSAERPKGSFSTLEIQRTEQGDSAMYLCASSSPTGIYGYTFGSGTRLTVV.

The CDR3 sequence: CASRPGQGGNSPLHF. For the CDR3, the DNA is TGTGCCAGCAGGCCGGGACAGGGAGGTAATTCACCCCTCCACTTT. The chain uses TRBV6-4 and TRBJ1-6; 9 nucleotides agree with TRBD1. V lost 6 bases and J lost 6; bases outside the gene matches: 6. The CDR3 loop spans 15 amino acids. Germline CDR1 MRHNA, CDR2 SNTAGT.

The CDR3 is CASSQYVESNQPQHF. The CDR3 DNA reads as TGCGCCAGCAGCCAATACGTGGAAAGCAATCAGCCCCAGCATTTT. The chain combines TRBV4-1 with TRBJ1-5; no clear D gene. Trimming removed 2 bases from V and 1 base from J, with 9 bases in between. This CDR3 spans 15 amino acids. Germline V gives CDR1 MGHRA, CDR2 YSYEKL.

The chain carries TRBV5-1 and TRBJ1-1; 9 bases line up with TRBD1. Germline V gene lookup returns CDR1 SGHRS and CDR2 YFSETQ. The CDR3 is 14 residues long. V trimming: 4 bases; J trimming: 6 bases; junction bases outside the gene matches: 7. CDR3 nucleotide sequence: TGCGCCAGCAGCGTATACGGGACAGGGTCTGAAGCTTTCTTT. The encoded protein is CASSVYGTGSEAFF.